This T cell receptor (beta chain) appears in the sequencing data of a study of post-analysis software for immune sequencing data. The study, taken as a whole, reports: Patients used several TRBV segments, including TRBV5-6, TRBV5-1 and TRBV20-1, more often than controls.

In this sample, this clonotype turned up a few times. Its antigen is unidentified. CDR3 length: 16 amino acids. Germline V gene data show CDR1 as MDHEN and CDR2 as SYDVKM. V dropped 5 bases and J dropped 1; count of bases not matched to a gene: 6. Included in the TCR beta cDNA libraries were unique molecular identifiers. The source material, roughly 0.9 to 11 million T cells, gave rise to 500,000 or so cDNA molecules. TCRdb re-called the PCR reads through MiXCR, storing one row per CDR3 protein. The sample lists 700,000 to 900,000 distinct CDR3 sequences; around 46% were seen once. Sequencing used blood. The clonotype originates from a girl aged 10 to 17 with multiple sclerosis. The chain is built from TRBV28 and TRBJ2-4, with 9 bases identical to TRBD1. The CDR3 loop is CASSRGTGKAKNIQYF. CDR3 nucleotides: TGTGCCAGCAGTCGGGGGACAGGGAAGGCCAAAAACATTCAGTACTTC.